This is a list of T cell receptor beta chains from one sample in a study of T cells in Graves' hyperthyroidism and ophthalmopathy. TCRdb reprocessed the multiplex PCR reads with MiXCR, giving one entry per CDR3 protein. Seen here are fewer than 750,000 distinct CDR3 sequences, under 60% observed once, and the top ten hold more than 7%. What was sequenced was peripheral blood or thyroid tissue (not recorded which). These receptors originate from a woman aged 18-30 years with Graves' hyperthyroidism. Both conserved end residues are trimmed from each CDR3.

>TRBV24-1
ATSDSGDKSGANVLT
>TRBV29-1
SVEDRDYSGEKLF
>TRBV5-1
ASSSTLTSGRRFYEQY
>TRBV12-3/TRBV12-4
ASSHSAGDTEAF
>TRBV15
ATSTRQGVGQETQY
>TRBV2
ASSERQHDGYT
>TRBV5-5
ASSLAPGLAGNQETQY
>TRBV6-5
ASSRRAGSALV
>TRBV2
ATTPGLGAWDEKLF
>TRBV13
ASSHAPGGISYEQH
>TRBV6-4
ASNALTGELF
>TRBV7-3
ASSPRRDDTGQPQH
>TRBV6-2/TRBV6-3
ASGGLAVPSLYEQY
>TRBV7-8
ASSSGGEYGYT
>TRBV27
ASSLGGGGRYEQY
>TRBV15
ATSSPKSRQKGSDEQF
>TRBV5-6
ASSLGLGSLEQY
>TRBV7-2
ASSFRTGTQY
>TRBV5-1
ASSSGTGSYERY
>TRBV7-8
ASSLGGLAGVDTGELF
>TRBV4-1
ASSHPSPGIESILGYT
>TRBV12-3/TRBV12-4
ASSWGYEQC
>TRBV29-1
SVAGPAEAF
>TRBV30
AWSDKAWVGYT
>TRBV11-1
ASSSITGGALYEQY
>TRBV19
ASSIELASYEQY
>TRBV7-9
ASSSRLAGDVGANVLT
>TRBV7-7
ASSLAGRELF
>TRBV7-9
ASSVEAGGGGYT
>TRBV5-1
ASSLTGQERNTIY